The 31 T cell receptor beta chains below come from one sample, sequenced in a study of tumor-infiltrating lymphocytes in localized non-small cell lung cancer. Libraries were prepared by immunoSEQ multiplex PCR; TCRdb keeps only in-frame clonotypes and omits some of them. The table has some 29,000 clones, approximately 85% seen once. The sequenced sample was lung tumor tissue. The receptors were sampled from a human donor with non-small cell lung cancer.

The V call is TRBV10-2, the J call TRBJ2-2, with D perhaps being TRBD1 or TRBD2 (5 bases each). Germline V lookup: CDR1 WSHSY, CDR2 SAAADI. The CDR3 is 14 amino acids. V lost 6 bases, J lost 4 bases, and 12 bases lay in between. CDR3 in DNA: TGCGCCAGCAGCCCCGGGACCCGCACCGGGGAGCTGTTTTTT. Its translation is CASSPGTRTGELFF.

This chain connects TRBV5-4 to TRBJ2-7; 8 bases agree with TRBD2. V dropped 0 bases and J dropped 7; count of bases not matched to a gene: 18. Per the germline V gene, CDR1 is SGHNT and CDR2 is YYREEE (reference sequence). This CDR3 comprises 18 residues. CDR3 sequence: CASSLAPGHSAASGEQYF. The DNA for the CDR3 is TGTGCCAGCAGCTTGGCTCCGGGACACTCGGCGGCTAGCGGGGAGCAGTACTTC.

In its sample, this clone was seen once. The V call is TRBV7-8, the J call TRBJ2-7; 12 bases are shared with TRBD2. CDR1 and CDR2 from the germline V gene are SGHVS and FQNEAQ. The V segment lost 1 base and the J segment 7 bases; nucleotides outside the gene matches: 5. The length of the CDR3 is 15 residues. The CDR3 here is CASSLVVTSGGEQYF. CDR3 DNA sequence: TGTGCCAGCAGCTTAGTGGTGACTAGCGGGGGAGAGCAGTACTTC. Together with reference TRBV7-8 and TRBJ2-7, the CDR3 gives the full variable domain: GAGVSQSPRYKVAKRGQDVALRCDPISGHVSLFWYQQALGQGPEFLTYFQNEAQLDKSGLPSDRFFAERPEGSVSTLKIQRTQQEDSAVYLCASSLVVTSGGEQYFGPGTRLTVT.

The J gene is TRBJ1-5, the V gene TRBV19, with 9 bases lining up with TRBD1. V dropped 4 bases and J dropped 6; count of bases not matched to a gene: 10. Germline loops: CDR1 LNHDA, CDR2 SQIVND (reference sequence). The CDR3 has 16 amino acids. In DNA form, the CDR3 reads TGTGCCAGTAGTACCCGACAGGGGGGGTTTGTTCAGCCCCAGCATTTT. Encoded protein: CASSTRQGGFVQPQHF.

V usage is TRBV19 and J usage is TRBJ1-4; D call uncertain. V was pared by 5 bases and J by 5 bases, with 12 bases between. Germline V gene lookup returns CDR1 LNHDA and CDR2 SQIVND (reference sequence). The CDR3 consists of 14 residues. The CDR3 loop reads CASSQETKNEKLFF. Here the CDR3 DNA reads TGTGCCAGTAGTCAGGAGACTAAGAATGAAAAACTGTTTTTT.

This chain links TRBV5-6 with TRBJ2-5; unclear D gene. CDR3 length: 16 residues. V was pared by 0 bases and J by 2 bases, with 14 bases between. Germline CDR1 is SGHDT and CDR2 is YYEEEE. This chain's CDR3 is CASSLGALKSQETQYF. CDR3 nucleotide sequence: TGTGCCAGCAGCTTGGGTGCCCTTAAATCTCAAGAGACCCAGTACTTC. Full variable domain (outside the CDR3, taken from reference TRBV5-6 and TRBJ2-5): DAGVTQSPTHLIKTRGQQVTLRCSPKSGHDTVSWYQQALGQGPQFIFQYYEEEERQRGNFPDRFSGHQFPNYSSELNVNALLLGDSALYLCASSLGALKSQETQYFGPGTRLLVL.

This chain uses TRBV5-1 with TRBJ1-2, with 7 positions matching TRBD1. V dropped 1 base and J dropped 8; count of bases not matched to a gene: 11. The CDR3 length is 15 residues. The germline V gene encodes CDR1 SGHRS and CDR2 YFSETQ. The CDR3 here is CASSLTGRGNLGYTF. The CDR3, as DNA: TGCGCCAGCAGCTTGACGGGCAGGGGGAATTTGGGCTACACCTTC.

The rearrangement joins TRBV13 to TRBJ1-1, with a weak D call TRBD1 (6 bases). The V gene's germline CDR1 is PRHDT and CDR2 FYEKMQ (reference sequence). Trimming pared 4 bases from V and 11 bases from J, leaving 17 bases between. CDR3 length equals 13 residues. The CDR3 spells CASSYNRDKRAFF. CDR3 sequence (DNA): TGTGCCAGCAGCTATAACCGGGACAAGCGGGCTTTCTTT.

V gene TRBV25-1 combines with J gene TRBJ1-5; D remains unclear. The CDR3 has 12 amino acids. Germline V gives CDR1 MGHDK, CDR2 SYGVNS. V was shortened by 11 bases and J by 8 bases, with 16 bases between the two germline ends. The CDR3 nucleotides read TGTGCCTCGATGGGTTCGGTTGAGCCCCAGCATTTT. This gives the protein CASMGSVEPQHF.

This rearrangement joins TRBV4-3 to TRBJ2-2; 8 bases line up with TRBD1. Trimming at V came to 1 base and at J to 7 bases, leaving 5 bases not matched to a gene. Germline V lookup: CDR1 LGHNA, CDR2 YSLEER. This CDR3 is built from 15 residues. CDR3: CASSQAAGGGGELFF. The CDR3 DNA reads as TGCGCCAGCAGCCAAGCGGCAGGGGGCGGCGGGGAGCTGTTTTTT.

The chain joins TRBV5-8 to TRBJ1-1; D unresolved. The CDR3 consists of 11 residues. CDR1 and CDR2 from the germline V gene are SGHTS and YDEGEE. The V gene lost 2 bases and the J gene lost 6 bases, with 5 bases spanning the gap. Here the CDR3 reads CASSFGAEAFF. The CDR3 DNA is TGTGCCAGCAGCTTCGGGGCTGAAGCTTTCTTT.

This clone was seen a handful of times. This chain joins TRBV7-9 and TRBJ2-7; D may correspond to TRBD1 or TRBD2 (5 bases each). V shed 4 bases and J shed 0 bases, with 22 bases lying between them. Germline assignment: CDR1 SEHNR and CDR2 FQNEAQ (reference sequence). The CDR3 consists of 18 residues. CDR3 in amino acids: CASSSYRPLAGSSYEQYF. CDR3 nucleotide sequence: TGTGCCAGCAGCTCTTATAGACCCCTCGCAGGGAGCTCCTACGAGCAGTACTTC.

The chain uses TRBV5-5 and TRBJ2-7, with 7 nucleotides matching TRBD1. V lost 4 bases, J lost 6 bases, and 13 bases stayed unmatched. Germline V gene sequence: CDR1 SGHKS, CDR2 YYEKEE (reference sequence). The CDR3 covers 15 residues. The CDR3 here is CASSLGQDRVPEQYF. CDR3 sequence (DNA): TGTGCCAGCAGCCTTGGACAGGACCGGGTCCCCGAGCAGTACTTC.

This clone was seen a few times. The chain uses TRBV28 and TRBJ1-2, with D possibly matching TRBD1 (6 bases). V was shortened by 10 bases and J by 8 bases, with 20 bases between the two germline ends. This CDR3 has 13 amino acids. Per the germline V gene, CDR1 is MDHEN and CDR2 is SYDVKM. The CDR3 is CATWLQGLWGYTF. The CDR3 coding sequence is TGTGCCACCTGGTTGCAGGGGTTGTGGGGCTACACCTTC.

The chain joins TRBV10-3 to TRBJ2-3, with a tentative D call TRBD2 (5 bases). CDR1 and CDR2 (germline): ENHRY, SYGVKD. The CDR3 covers 14 residues. V was clipped by 3 bases and J by 0 bases, with 7 bases between them. CDR3 in amino acids: CAISDPGSTDTQYF. The CDR3 bases are TGTGCCATCAGTGACCCGGGGAGCACAGATACGCAGTATTTT.

In this sample, this clone turned up a few times. This chain uses TRBV27 with TRBJ1-2; no reliable D call. This CDR3 is 14 amino acids long. V dropped 4 bases and J dropped 2 bases, with 11 bases sitting between them. Germline CDR1 and CDR2: MNHEY and SMNVEV (reference sequence). CDR3 in DNA: TGTGCCAGCAGTTCACTTACAGCCAACTATGGCTACACCTTC. Translating it yields CASSSLTANYGYTF.

This chain joins TRBV7-9 and TRBJ1-2; 8 positions agree with TRBD1. The junction had 2 bases not matched to a gene; V was cut back by 2 bases and J by 9 bases. The V gene's germline CDR1 is SEHNR and CDR2 FQNEAQ (reference sequence). The CDR3 consists of 12 residues. CDR3 nucleotide sequence: TGTGCCAGCAGCTTACGACAGGGGAGCTACACCTTC. Amino acid sequence: CASSLRQGSYTF.

The chain is built from TRBV6-6 and TRBJ2-2; possibly TRBD2 for D (7 bases). V shed 3 bases and J shed 0 bases, with 11 bases lying between them. The CDR3 length is 16 residues. CDR1 is MNHNY and CDR2 is SVGAGI in the germline V gene (reference sequence). The CDR3, as DNA: TGTGCCAGCAGTTATTTGGGGGGGCCGAACACCGGGGAGCTGTTTTTT. As protein: CASSYLGGPNTGELFF.

The rearrangement links TRBV20-1 to TRBJ2-7, with TRBD1 matching 7 bases. Germline V gene lookup returns CDR1 DFQATT and CDR2 SNEGSKA (reference sequence). This CDR3 contains 11 residues. V shed 3 bases and J 7 bases; nucleotides not matched to a gene: 3. Written as DNA, the CDR3 is TGCAGTGCTAGCGAACAGGGGGAGCAGTACTTC. It codes for CSASEQGEQYF.

Only a few counts were recorded for this clone. The chain employs TRBV19 and TRBJ2-7, with D perhaps matching TRBD1 (6 bases). Germline V gives CDR1 LNHDA, CDR2 SQIVND (reference sequence). The CDR3 runs 13 residues. Between the trimmed V and J ends, which lost 5 bases and 0 bases, there was a span of 8 bases. The CDR3 DNA follows: TGTGCCAGTAGTGGACAGAGCTCCTACGAGCAGTACTTC. This codes for CASSGQSSYEQYF.

The chain joins TRBV6-4 to TRBJ2-1, with D possibly matching TRBD2 (6 bases). Trimming removed 5 bases from V and 8 bases from J, with 13 bases in between. In germline, CDR1 is MRHNA, CDR2 SNTAGT. This CDR3 is 13 amino acids long. CDR3: CASSTGGEDEQFF. DNA for the CDR3: TGTGCCAGCAGTACCGGGGGAGAGGATGAGCAGTTCTTC.

The chain links TRBV28 to TRBJ1-4; 8 bases agree with TRBD1. Per germline, CDR1 MDHEN and CDR2 SYDVKM. The J segment lost 7 bases and the V segment lost 6 bases, leaving 10 bases of the junction unmatched. This CDR3 region has 15 residues. The CDR3 is CASRPWDRRLEKLFF. CDR3 sequence (DNA): TGTGCCAGCAGACCCTGGGACAGGCGTCTTGAAAAACTGTTTTTT.

V usage is TRBV4-1 and J usage is TRBJ2-7, with 14 bases matching TRBD2. The CDR3 runs to 15 residues. CDR1 MGHRA and CDR2 YSYEKL come from the germline V gene. J was trimmed by 2 bases and V by 4 bases; bases with no gene match: 1. The DNA of the CDR3 is TGCGCCAGCAGCCCGGGACTAGCGGGGGCCTACGAGCAGTACTTC. Protein product: CASSPGLAGAYEQYF.

The V and J genes are TRBV4-3 and TRBJ1-3; D unclear. The V end was cut by 0 bases, the J end by 2 bases, with 8 bases between. CDR1 is LGHNA and CDR2 is YSLEER in the germline V gene. The CDR3 covers 15 residues. CDR3: CASSQENTAGNTIYF. CDR3 DNA: TGCGCCAGCAGCCAAGAGAATACCGCTGGAAACACCATATATTTT.

The chain links TRBV7-2 to TRBJ2-1; possibly TRBD2 for D (6 bases). Germline assignment: CDR1 SGHTA and CDR2 FQGNSA. CDR3 length: 16 residues. V was pared by 4 bases and J by 0 bases, with 13 bases between. The CDR3 sequence is CASSSGGTFSYNEQFF. CDR3 bases: TGTGCCAGCAGCTCCGGGGGAACCTTCTCCTACAATGAGCAGTTCTTC.

V usage is TRBV6-6 and J usage is TRBJ2-7, with TRBD2 matching over 8 bases. This CDR3 contains 15 residues. Germline V CDR1 and CDR2: MNHNY, SVGAGI (reference sequence). The ends lost 6 bases at V and 0 bases at J; junction bases unmatched: 7. The CDR3 DNA follows: TGTGCCAGCAGGGCTACCGGGGGGGCCTCCTACGAGCAGTACTTC. Protein product: CASRATGGASYEQYF.

This clone was found once. The rearrangement uses TRBV7-2 and TRBJ2-3; 15 nucleotides match TRBD2. Germline CDR1 SGHTA, CDR2 FQGNSA. The V and J ends lost 5 bases and 14 bases, in that order; junction bases with no gene match: 11. This CDR3 contains 15 residues. CDR3 residues: CASSQDRTSGGALYF. For the CDR3, the DNA is TGTGCCAGCAGCCAAGACAGGACTAGCGGGGGGGCCCTGTATTTT.

The rearrangement uses TRBV4-3 and TRBJ2-7, with unresolved D. Germline-derived CDR1 and CDR2 are LGHNA and YSLEER. V lost 0 bases and J 6 bases, leaving 15 bases between the germline ends. This CDR3 is built from 15 residues. As DNA, the CDR3 is TGCGCCAGCAGCCAAGAGGCGGTGAGCCTTCGCGAGCAGTACTTC. Residues: CASSQEAVSLREQYF.

The chain uses TRBV5-6 and TRBJ2-7, with TRBD2 as a possible D gene (6 bases). Trimming took 3 bases from V and 9 from J, leaving 13 bases between them. The CDR3 loop spans 12 amino acids. Germline V CDR1 and CDR2: SGHDT, YYEEEE. As DNA, the CDR3 is TGTGCCAGCAGCTGGAGGGCCAAGGGGCAGTACTTC. Protein: CASSWRAKGQYF.

This sequence joins TRBV6-6 and TRBJ2-7; either TRBD1 or TRBD2 may fit D (6 bases each). CDR3 size: 16 residues. Between the trimmed V and J ends, which lost 7 bases and 3 bases, there was a span of 22 bases. Germline CDR1 and CDR2: MNHNY and SVGAGI (reference sequence). CDR3: CASTRDGGGTVYEQYF. The DNA of the CDR3 is TGTGCCAGCACCAGGGACGGGGGCGGAACCGTCTACGAGCAGTACTTC.

This rearrangement joins TRBV7-2 to TRBJ1-5, with D tentatively TRBD1 (5 bases). Looked up from germline, CDR1 is SGHTA and CDR2 is FQGNSA. The V end lost 5 bases, the J end lost 3 bases, and 17 bases lay between the germline ends. The length of the CDR3 is 16 residues. The CDR3 protein is CASSIKGTASNQPQHF. CDR3 DNA: TGTGCCAGCAGCATCAAGGGGACGGCATCCAATCAGCCCCAGCATTTT.